Included here is one TCR beta chain sequence, with context. This sample is drawn from a study of blood T cells in healthy people across ages. Sample-barcoded 5' priming and a J-beta primer mix drove a second PCR of roughly 7 to 11 cycles. TCRdb passed the 5' RACE reads through MiXCR, listing each CDR3 protein once. The data show 750,000 to 950,000 distinct CDR3 sequences, just under 30% seen once. These data also featured in a second study, about T cells of mothers and their children.

The sample taken for sequencing was blood. This TCR was recovered from a woman aged 40-49 years in good health.

The CDR3 region is CASSPPRAGRSSGNTIYF. In DNA, the CDR3 is TGTGCCAGCTCACCACCCCGGGCGGGGCGAAGCTCTGGAAACACCATATATTTT. The chain links TRBV18 to TRBJ1-3; perhaps TRBD1 as D (5 bases). Looked up from germline, CDR1 is KGHSH and CDR2 is LQKENI. The V and J ends lost 0 bases and 0 bases respectively, with 15 bases between them. This CDR3 comprises 18 residues.